Below are 11 T cell receptor beta chains sequenced from a single sample in a study of T-cell reconstitution after alpha-beta-depleted transplantation in children. Researchers prepared the TCRbeta library using unique molecular identifiers, the study reports. MiXCR was run by TCRdb on the PCR reads, yielding one entry per CDR3 protein. The sample records around 370,000 distinct CDR3 sequences, about 17% being singletons. Sequencing used PBMCs, mostly from graft donor cells, obtained 360 days after TCRalphabeta/CD19-depleted stem cell transplant. Source of these receptors: a male patient aged 2-10 years who had a stem cell transplant for acute lymphoblastic leukemia, so the T cells may come from the graft donor.

The chain recombines TRBV28 with TRBJ2-3; 10 nucleotides align to TRBD1. The CDR3 is 15 residues long. V gave up 6 bases and J gave up 3 bases; unmatched junction bases: 6. Germline V lookup: CDR1 MDHEN, CDR2 SYDVKM. The CDR3 here is CASSYRTGGTDTQYF. CDR3 sequence (DNA): TGTGCCAGCAGCTATAGGACAGGGGGTACAGATACGCAGTATTTT.

This clonotype was found many times. The V gene is TRBV5-1, the J gene TRBJ2-7; D is unclear. The CDR3 has 12 amino acids. V lost 6 bases and J lost 5, with 12 bases in between. Germline CDR1 SGHRS, CDR2 YFSETQ. CDR3 region: CASTSSKDEQYF. The CDR3 region has the DNA TGCGCCAGCACCTCTTCTAAGGACGAGCAGTACTTC.

This clonotype was detected only a few times. The chain carries TRBV4-3 and TRBJ1-1; D may be TRBD1 (6 bases). There are 17 residues in the CDR3. V lost 1 base to trimming and J lost 1 base, with 16 bases between them. Germline V CDR1 and CDR2: LGHNA, YSLEER. CDR3 region: CASSQVGTGHQNTEAFF. CDR3 DNA: TGCGCCAGCAGCCAAGTAGGGACGGGACACCAGAACACTGAAGCTTTCTTT.

This clonotype showed up just a few times. The chain employs TRBV11-2 and TRBJ2-3; maybe TRBD1 (6 bases). The CDR3 totals 14 residues. Trimming pared 5 bases from V and 4 bases from J, leaving 13 bases between. Germline CDR1 SGHAT, CDR2 FQNNGV. The CDR3 here is CASSNYREPDTQYF. The CDR3 nucleotides are TGTGCCAGCAGCAACTACAGGGAACCAGATACGCAGTATTTT.

The chain uses TRBV5-4 and TRBJ1-6; perhaps TRBD1 as D (6 bases). Germline CDR1 and CDR2: SGHNT and YYREEE (reference sequence). CDR3 length: 21 amino acids. V lost 0 bases and J lost 0, with 22 bases in between. The CDR3 loop is CASSLAPSGHLISSYNSPLHF. The CDR3 nucleotides are TGTGCCAGCAGCTTGGCACCCTCGGGACACTTAATAAGCTCCTATAATTCACCCCTCCACTTT.

Remarks on this clonotype: Germline is not matched at one junction end, which may reflect a read error. The chain employs TRBV5-1 and TRBJ2-4; no reliable D call. The CDR3 is 21 residues long. The V gene's germline CDR1 is SGHRS and CDR2 YFSETQ. In DNA, the CDR3 is TGCGCCAGCAGCTTGTATGGGTTGGGCAGTCCCTTTCTACTGGCCAAAGACATTCAGTACTTC. Its protein is CASSLYGLGSPFLLAKDIQYF.

This clonotype was picked up a small number of times. The chain links TRBV11-2 to TRBJ2-2, with D perhaps TRBD1 (6 bases). Germline V gene sequence: CDR1 SGHAT, CDR2 FQNNGV. The CDR3 runs to 16 residues. Deletions cut 2 bases from V and 1 base from J, with 11 bases between. The CDR3, as DNA: TGTGCCAGCAGCTTATCGACAGGCCGGAACACCGGGGAGCTGTTTTTT. It encodes CASSLSTGRNTGELFF.

The sample holds many counts of this clonotype. This chain uses TRBV29-1 with TRBJ2-7; 11 nucleotides align to TRBD2. After removal of 4 bases from V and 3 bases from J, the junction contained 8 bases not matched to a gene. Germline V CDR1 and CDR2: SQVTM, ANQGSEA. This CDR3 contains 15 residues. The CDR3 reads CSVGGGLADYYEQYF. CDR3 DNA: TGCAGCGTTGGGGGGGGACTAGCGGACTACTACGAGCAGTACTTC.

This clonotype was detected only a few times. The J gene is TRBJ2-1, the V gene TRBV19; TRBD2 matches 7 bases. Germline assignment: CDR1 LNHDA and CDR2 SQIVND (reference sequence). The CDR3 length is 16 residues. V lost 1 base and J lost 3; bases outside the gene matches: 6. The CDR3 DNA is TGTGCCAGTAGTATAGCCGCGGGAGCGGTCTACAATGAGCAGTTCTTC. It encodes CASSIAAGAVYNEQFF.

This clonotype was seen only a few times. The chain couples TRBV4-1 to TRBJ2-5; TRBD2 matches at 9 bases. Germline V gene lookup returns CDR1 MGHRA and CDR2 YSYEKL. This CDR3 is built from 17 residues. V was pared by 1 base and J by 6 bases, with 12 bases of the junction left unmatched. The CDR3 is CASSQVLSGLALQTQYF. CDR3 nucleotide sequence: TGCGCCAGCAGCCAAGTCCTGTCCGGACTAGCGCTGCAGACCCAGTACTTC.

In its sample, this clonotype was seen many times. The chain is built from TRBV28 and TRBJ2-5; D could derive from TRBD1 or TRBD2 (6 bases each). CDR1 and CDR2 from the germline V gene are MDHEN and SYDVKM. Trimming cost V 3 bases and J 5 bases, with 22 bases left between them. The CDR3 covers 17 residues. CDR3 sequence: CASSLAPRQVAGETQYF. CDR3 bases: TGTGCCAGCAGTTTGGCACCCCGACAGGTCGCGGGGGAGACCCAGTACTTC.